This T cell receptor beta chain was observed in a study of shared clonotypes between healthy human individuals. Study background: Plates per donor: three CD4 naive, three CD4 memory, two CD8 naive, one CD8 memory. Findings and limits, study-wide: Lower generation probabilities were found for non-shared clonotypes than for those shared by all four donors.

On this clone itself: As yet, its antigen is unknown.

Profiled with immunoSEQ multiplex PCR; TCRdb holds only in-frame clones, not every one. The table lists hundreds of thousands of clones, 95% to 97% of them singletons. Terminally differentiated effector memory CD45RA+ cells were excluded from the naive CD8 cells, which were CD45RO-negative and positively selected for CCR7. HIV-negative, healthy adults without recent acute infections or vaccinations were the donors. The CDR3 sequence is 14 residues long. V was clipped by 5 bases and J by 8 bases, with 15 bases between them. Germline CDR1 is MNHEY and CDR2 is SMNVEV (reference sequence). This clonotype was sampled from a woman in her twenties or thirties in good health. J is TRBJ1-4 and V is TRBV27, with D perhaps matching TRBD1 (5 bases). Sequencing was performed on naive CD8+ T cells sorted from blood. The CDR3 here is CASSPTREFEKLFF. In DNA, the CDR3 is TGTGCCAGCAGTCCTACCAGGGAATTCGAAAAACTGTTTTTT.